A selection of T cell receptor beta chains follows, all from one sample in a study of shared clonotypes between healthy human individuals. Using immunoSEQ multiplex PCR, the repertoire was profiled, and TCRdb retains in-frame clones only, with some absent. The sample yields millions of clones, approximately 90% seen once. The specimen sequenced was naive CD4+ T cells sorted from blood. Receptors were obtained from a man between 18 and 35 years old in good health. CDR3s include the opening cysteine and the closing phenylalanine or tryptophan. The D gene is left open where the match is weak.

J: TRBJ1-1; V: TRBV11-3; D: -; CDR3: CASSSGMGTEAFF; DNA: TGTGCCAGCAGCTCTGGGATGGGGACTGAAGCTTTCTTT
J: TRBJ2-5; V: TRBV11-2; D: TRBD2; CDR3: CASSLVALAGVETQYF; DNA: TGTGCCAGCAGCTTAGTGGCCCTAGCGGGCGTTGAGACCCAGTACTTC
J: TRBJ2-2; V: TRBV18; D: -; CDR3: CASSPGPGTKLFF; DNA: TGTGCCAGCTCACCGGGGCCGGGTACAAAGCTGTTTTTT
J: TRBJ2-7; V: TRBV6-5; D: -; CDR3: CASSRPGGKAYEQYF; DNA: TGTGCCAGCAGCCGCCCAGGAGGGAAGGCCTACGAGCAGTACTTC
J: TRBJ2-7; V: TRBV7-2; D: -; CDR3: CASSSNSGPGYEQYF; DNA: TGTGCCAGCAGCTCGAATAGTGGACCGGGCTACGAGCAGTACTTC
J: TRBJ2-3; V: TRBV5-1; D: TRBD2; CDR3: CASSFIAGDLTDTQYF; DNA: TGCGCCAGCAGCTTTATAGCGGGGGACCTCACAGATACGCAGTATTTT
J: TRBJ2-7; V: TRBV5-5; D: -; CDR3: CASSLVQMGYEQYF; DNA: TGTGCCAGCAGCTTGGTACAGATGGGCTACGAGCAGTACTTC
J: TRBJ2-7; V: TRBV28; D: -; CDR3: CASSYTLAGGYEQYF; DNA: TGTGCCAGCAGTTACACCTTGGCAGGGGGGTACGAGCAGTACTTC
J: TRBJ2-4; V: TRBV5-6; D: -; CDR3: CASSGGGLAKNIQYF; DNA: TGTGCCAGCAGCGGAGGGGGACTAGCCAAAAACATTCAGTACTTC
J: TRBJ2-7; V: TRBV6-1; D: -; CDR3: CASSEAEQYF; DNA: TGTGCCAGCAGTGAAGCCGAGCAGTACTTC
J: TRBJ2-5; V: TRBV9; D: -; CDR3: CASSVSGLSRSGETQYF; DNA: TGTGCCAGCAGCGTATCGGGATTGTCGCGCAGTGGAGAGACCCAGTACTTC
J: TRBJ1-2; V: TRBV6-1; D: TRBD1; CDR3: CASSRQGNYGYTF; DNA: TGTGCCAGCAGCAGACAGGGTAACTATGGCTACACCTTC
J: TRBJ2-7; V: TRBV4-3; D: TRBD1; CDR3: CASSQDAGTGSYEQYF; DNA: TGCGCCAGCAGCCAAGATGCCGGGACAGGGTCCTACGAGCAGTACTTC
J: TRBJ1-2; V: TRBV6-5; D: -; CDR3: CASSYWGYGYTF; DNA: TGTGCCAGCAGTTACTGGGGCTATGGCTACACCTTC
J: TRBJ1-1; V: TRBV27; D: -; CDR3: CASSLGAGLEAFF; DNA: TGTGCCAGCAGTTTAGGGGCAGGGCTTGAAGCTTTCTTT
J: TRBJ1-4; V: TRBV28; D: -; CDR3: CASSWDTSTEKLFF; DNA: TGTGCCAGCAGTTGGGACACCTCTACTGAAAAACTGTTTTTT
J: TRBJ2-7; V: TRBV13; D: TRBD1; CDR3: CASSYLTGGIYEQYF; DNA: TGTGCCAGCAGCTATTTGACAGGGGGCATTTACGAGCAGTACTTC